Listed below are T cell receptor beta chains from one sample, sequenced in a study of graft-versus-host responses after intestinal transplantation. These TCRs are of unknown antigen specificity. Generated by immunoSEQ multiplex PCR, the TCRdb table keeps only in-frame clones and is missing some. This sample has some 150,000 clones, with 80% to 95% found just once. The sequencing used unstimulated CD4+ T cells sorted from spleen or lymph node cells, collected before intestinal transplant. These receptors all come from a human donor who received an intestinal transplant. Both conserved end residues are part of each CDR3. A D gene is named only where the DNA matches it firmly. Expanded clones are given a class, and other clones once, few, many or no size at all.

V gene: TRBV7-3; clone size: -; J gene: TRBJ2-1; D gene: TRBD1; CDR3 protein: CASSLRGQAYNEQFF; CDR3 DNA: TGTGCCAGCAGCTTAAGGGGACAGGCCTACAATGAGCAGTTCTTC
V gene: TRBV30; clone size: -; J gene: TRBJ2-2; D gene: TRBD2; CDR3 protein: CAWSGLAETGELFF; CDR3 DNA: TGTGCCTGGTCAGGGCTAGCGGAGACCGGGGAGCTGTTTTTT
V gene: TRBV5-1; clone size: -; J gene: TRBJ2-1; D gene: TRBD2; CDR3 protein: CASSQDSGGQLF; CDR3 DNA: TGCGCCAGCAGCCAGGATAGCGGGGGCCAACTCTTC
V gene: TRBV5-4; clone size: -; J gene: TRBJ2-7; D gene: -; CDR3 protein: CASSPQGGRYEQYF; CDR3 DNA: TGTGCCAGCAGCCCCCAAGGGGGACGGTACGAGCAGTACTTC
V gene: TRBV7-2; clone size: -; J gene: TRBJ2-3; D gene: TRBD2; CDR3 protein: CASSFQGGAGVTDTQYF; CDR3 DNA: TGTGCCAGCAGTTTTCAAGGAGGGGCGGGAGTCACAGATACGCAGTATTTT
V gene: TRBV5-1; clone size: -; J gene: TRBJ2-7; D gene: -; CDR3 protein: CASTDSYEQYF; CDR3 DNA: TGCGCCAGCACGGATTCCTACGAGCAGTACTTC
V gene: TRBV5-6; clone size: -; J gene: TRBJ2-7; D gene: TRBD2; CDR3 protein: CASSYGGLEYEQYF; CDR3 DNA: TGTGCCAGCAGCTACGGGGGGTTGGAGTACGAGCAGTACTTC
V gene: TRBV15; clone size: -; J gene: TRBJ1-2; D gene: -; CDR3 protein: CATSRDLGGDYYGYTF; CDR3 DNA: TGTGCCACCAGCAGAGATTTAGGAGGGGACTACTATGGCTACACCTTC
V gene: TRBV19; clone size: few; J gene: TRBJ1-2; D gene: -; CDR3 protein: CASKSGFGYGYTF; CDR3 DNA: TGTGCCAGTAAGAGCGGCTTCGGCTATGGCTACACCTTC
V gene: TRBV28; clone size: -; J gene: TRBJ2-5; D gene: -; CDR3 protein: CASSFGPRETQYF; CDR3 DNA: TGTGCCAGCAGTTTCGGACCGAGGGAGACCCAGTACTTC